This section outlines one T cell receptor (beta chain) sequence together with its context. The data derive from a study of identical twins. TCRdb re-called the 5' RACE reads with MiXCR, one entry per CDR3 protein. This table has some 500,000 distinct CDR3 sequences, roughly a fifth appearing once. V lost 1 base to trimming and J lost 2 bases, with 20 bases between them. Germline CDR1 is SGHVS and CDR2 is FQNEAQ. The CDR3 contains 18 residues. The sample also formed part of further work on T cells expressing NK-cell markers. That source notes: Eight donors were sequenced, of whom seven were HCMV-seropositive, while the remaining one was HCMV-seronegative. As a fraction of CD8+ T cells, dominant NKG2C+ clonotypes reached about 1.0-7.0% in six donors.

This TCR was recovered from a woman aged 18-30 years in good health. The specimen sequenced was CD4+ T cells sorted from blood. The V call is TRBV7-8, the J call TRBJ1-2, with D perhaps matching TRBD1 (5 bases). The chain's CDR3 is CASSLGRRRGLTNYGYTF. The DNA for the CDR3 is TGTGCCAGCAGCTTAGGTCGCAGGCGGGGCCTCACAAACTATGGCTACACCTTC.